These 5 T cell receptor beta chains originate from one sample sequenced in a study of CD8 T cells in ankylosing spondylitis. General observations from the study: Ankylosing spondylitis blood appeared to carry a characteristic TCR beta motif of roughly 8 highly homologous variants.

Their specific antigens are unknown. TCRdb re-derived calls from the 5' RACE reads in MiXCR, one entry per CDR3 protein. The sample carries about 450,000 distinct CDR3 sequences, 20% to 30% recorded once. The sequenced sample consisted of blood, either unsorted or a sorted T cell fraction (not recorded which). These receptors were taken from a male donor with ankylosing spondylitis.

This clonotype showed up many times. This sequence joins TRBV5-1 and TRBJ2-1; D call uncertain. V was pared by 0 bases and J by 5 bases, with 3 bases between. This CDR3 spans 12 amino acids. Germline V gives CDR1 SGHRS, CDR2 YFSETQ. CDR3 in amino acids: CASSLDDNEQFF. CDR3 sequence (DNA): TGCGCCAGCAGCTTGGACGACAATGAGCAGTTCTTC.

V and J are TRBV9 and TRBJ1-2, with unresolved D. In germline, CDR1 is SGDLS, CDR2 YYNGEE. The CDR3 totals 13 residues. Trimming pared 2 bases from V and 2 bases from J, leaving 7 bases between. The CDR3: CASSVGENYGYTF. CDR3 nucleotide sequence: TGTGCCAGCAGCGTCGGAGAGAACTATGGCTACACCTTC.

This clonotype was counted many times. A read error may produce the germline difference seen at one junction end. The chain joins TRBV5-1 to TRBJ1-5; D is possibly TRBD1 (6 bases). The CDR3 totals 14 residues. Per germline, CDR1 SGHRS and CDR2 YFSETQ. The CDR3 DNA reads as TGTGCCAGCAGCTTAGGGGGGGGCAATCAGCCCCAGCATTTT. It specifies CASSLGGGNQPQHF.

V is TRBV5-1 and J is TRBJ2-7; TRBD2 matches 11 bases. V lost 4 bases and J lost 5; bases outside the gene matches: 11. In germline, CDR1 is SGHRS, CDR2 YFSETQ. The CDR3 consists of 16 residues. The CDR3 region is CASSAVAGGPGDEQYV. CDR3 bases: TGCGCCAGCAGCGCTGTAGCGGGAGGGCCTGGTGACGAGCAGTACGTC.

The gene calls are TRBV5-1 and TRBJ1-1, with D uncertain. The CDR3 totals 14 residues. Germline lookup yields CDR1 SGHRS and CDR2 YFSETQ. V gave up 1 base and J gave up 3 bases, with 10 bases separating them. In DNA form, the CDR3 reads TGCGCCAGCAGCTTGAACACCGAGGACACTGAAGCTTTCTTT. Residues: CASSLNTEDTEAFF.